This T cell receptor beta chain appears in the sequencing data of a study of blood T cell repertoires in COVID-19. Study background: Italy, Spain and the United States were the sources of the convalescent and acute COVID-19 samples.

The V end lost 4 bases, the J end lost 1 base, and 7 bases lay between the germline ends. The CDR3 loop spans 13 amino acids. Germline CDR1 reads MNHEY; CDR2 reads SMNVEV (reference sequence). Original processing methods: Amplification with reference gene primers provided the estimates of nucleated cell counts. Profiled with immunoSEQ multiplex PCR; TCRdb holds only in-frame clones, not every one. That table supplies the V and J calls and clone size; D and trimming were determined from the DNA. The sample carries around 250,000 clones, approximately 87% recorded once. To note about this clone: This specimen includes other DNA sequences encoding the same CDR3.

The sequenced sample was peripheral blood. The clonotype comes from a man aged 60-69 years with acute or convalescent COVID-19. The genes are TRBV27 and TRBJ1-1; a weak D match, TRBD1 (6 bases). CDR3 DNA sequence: TGTGCCAGCAGTTACAGGGAGAACACTGAAGCTTTCTTT. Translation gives CASSYRENTEAFF.